A single sample gave rise to the 11 T cell receptor beta chains below, sequenced in a study of T cells in Graves' hyperthyroidism and ophthalmopathy. From RNA transcripts, TCR beta CDR3 regions were amplified. A set of HTBI primers served as the primers for a first-round RT-PCR of the TCR CDR3. TCRdb reprocessed the multiplex PCR reads with MiXCR, giving one entry per CDR3 protein. The sample shows just over 550,000 distinct CDR3 sequences, about 43% of them seen only once. Sequenced material: peripheral blood or thyroid tissue (not recorded which). These receptor sequences come from a young woman with Graves' hyperthyroidism.

A note on this clonotype: This may come from a read error, since a much larger clone is one base off. The CDR3 region has the DNA TGTGCCACCAGCCATAGCGGCGCGTTCTACGGGCAGTACTTC. It encodes CATSHSGAFYGQYF. The chain employs TRBV24-1 and TRBJ2-7; D possibly corresponds to TRBD2 (6 bases). CDR1 KGHDR and CDR2 SFDVKD come from the germline V gene. The CDR3 sequence is 14 residues long.

This clonotype was seen only a few times. J is TRBJ1-1 and V is TRBV19; tentatively, D is TRBD1 (5 bases). CDR3 length equals 13 residues. V was cut by 10 bases and J by 10 bases, with 22 bases left in between. The germline CDR1 and CDR2 sequences are LNHDA and SQIVND (reference sequence). CDR3 coding DNA: TGTGCCACCCGGGACCCCTCGGATGTGTCAGCTTTCTTT. This encodes CATRDPSDVSAFF. The full variable domain, its missing parts supplied by reference TRBV19 and TRBJ1-1, is DGGITQSPKYLFRKEGQNVTLSCEQNLNHDAMYWYRQDPGQGLRLIYYSQIVNDFQKGDIAEGYSVSREKKESFPLTVTSAQKNPTAFYLCATRDPSDVSAFFGQGTRLTVV.

With respect to this clonotype: A junction boundary mismatches the germline segment, possibly from a read error. This chain links TRBV6-2 or TRBV6-3 with TRBJ2-7; D is uncertain. The germline CDR1 and CDR2 sequences are MNHEY and SVGEGT. This CDR3 has 15 residues. The CDR3 DNA reads as TGTGCCAGCAGTTACGTGGTGACGGCCTCCTACAAGCAGTACTTC. It translates to CASSYVVTASYKQYF.

The chain recombines TRBV4-1 with TRBJ2-7; D gene unclear. Trimming left V 0 bases short and J 0 bases short, with 9 bases between. CDR3 length: 15 residues. CDR1 MGHRA and CDR2 YSYEKL come from the germline V gene. CDR3 sequence (DNA): TGCGCCAGCAGCCAAGATGGGCGGTTCTCCTACGAGCAGTACTTC. Translated: CASSQDGRFSYEQYF.

This clonotype was seen repeatedly, ten times or more. The chain has TRBV7-9 and TRBJ1-1; D call uncertain. The germline CDR1 and CDR2 sequences are SEHNR and FQNEAQ (reference sequence). The CDR3 covers 13 residues. V dropped 2 bases and J dropped 4 bases, with 8 bases sitting between them. The CDR3 DNA follows: TGTGCCAGCAGCTTAATTGGCCCCACTGAAGCTTTCTTT. Translation: CASSLIGPTEAFF.

Judged by abundance, this clonotype is medium-sized. The chain carries TRBV7-2 and TRBJ1-1, with D maybe TRBD1 (5 bases). The germline gives CDR1 SGHTA, CDR2 FQGNSA. CDR3 size: 14 residues. V lost 3 bases to trimming and J lost 1 base, with 9 bases between them. CDR3: CASSFSQGNTEAFF. The CDR3 DNA sequence: TGTGCCAGCAGCTTTTCCCAGGGGAACACTGAAGCTTTCTTT.

V usage is TRBV7-2 and J usage is TRBJ1-1; 7 bases fit TRBD1. The CDR3 totals 18 residues. CDR1 and CDR2 (germline): SGHTA, FQGNSA. V dropped 5 bases and J dropped 1; count of bases not matched to a gene: 16. CDR3 sequence: CASSPGTAVSQGNTEAFF. CDR3 DNA: TGTGCCAGCAGCCCGGGGACAGCCGTTTCCCAGGGGAACACTGAAGCTTTCTTT.

This clonotype appeared a few times. The junction departs from germline at one end; a sequencing error may be responsible. The chain has TRBV7-9 and TRBJ1-2, with 7 bases fitting TRBD1. Germline V gives CDR1 SEHNR, CDR2 FQNEAQ (reference sequence). This CDR3 has 14 residues. CDR3 region: CASSHGTGEDGYTF. The CDR3 nucleotides read TGCGCCAGCAGCCACGGAACAGGGGAAGATGGCTACACCTTC.

This clonotype was found many times. V is TRBV20-1 and J is TRBJ2-7; D remains unclear. This CDR3 spans 14 amino acids. CDR1 DFQATT and CDR2 SNEGSKA come from the germline V gene (reference sequence). V was cut by 3 bases and J by 0 bases, with 12 bases left in between. CDR3 sequence (DNA): TGCAGTGCTAGGAAGGTCTCCAGCTCCTACGAGCAGTACTTC. Encoded protein: CSARKVSSSYEQYF.

This sequence joins TRBV7-9 and TRBJ1-4; tentative D call: TRBD1 (6 bases). The CDR3 has 16 residues. The V and J ends lost 5 bases and 0 bases respectively, with 13 bases between them. Germline CDR1 SEHNR, CDR2 FQNEAQ (reference sequence). CDR3: CASSPRGAATNEKLFF. DNA for the CDR3: TGTGCCAGCAGCCCCCGGGGGGCGGCAACTAATGAAAAACTGTTTTTT.

This clonotype showed up many times. The chain joins TRBV15 to TRBJ2-5; D unclear. The CDR3 sequence is 13 residues long. V was trimmed by 5 bases and J by 4 bases, leaving 11 bases between them. Looked up from germline, CDR1 is LNHNV and CDR2 is YYDKDF (reference sequence). The DNA of the CDR3 is TGTGCCACCAGCCAGGTGGTACGAGAGACCCAGTACTTC. This translates into CATSQVVRETQYF. The full variable domain, rest sourced from reference TRBV15 and TRBJ2-5, is DAMVIQNPRYQVTQFGKPVTLSCSQTLNHNVMYWYQQKSSQAPKLLFHYYDKDFNNEADTPDNFQSRRPNTSFCFLDIRSPGLGDTAMYLCATSQVVRETQYFGPGTRLLVL.